Shown below are 32 T cell receptor beta chains from a single sample sequenced in a study of T cells in Graves' hyperthyroidism and ophthalmopathy. From RNA transcripts, TCR beta CDR3 regions were amplified. HTBI primers were used for first-round RT-PCR of the TCR CDR3. MiXCR was run by TCRdb on the multiplex PCR reads, yielding one entry per CDR3 protein. The profile covers some 770,000 distinct CDR3 sequences, with 16% appearing a single time and around 7.7% taken by the ten largest. The sequenced material came from blood. All receptors come from a man between 18 and 29 years old with Graves' hyperthyroidism.

This clonotype showed up many times. The chain is built from TRBV7-3 and TRBJ1-1; no firm D call. The CDR3 loop spans 13 amino acids. Trimming left V 4 bases short and J 1 base short, with 7 bases between. The germline V gene has CDR1 SGHTA and CDR2 FQGTGA. For the CDR3, the DNA is TGTGCCAGCAGCTACACAAGGAACACTGAAGCTTTCTTT. Protein: CASSYTRNTEAFF.

The chain uses TRBV13 and TRBJ2-7, with 8 bases matching TRBD2. This CDR3 comprises 13 residues. Germline values: CDR1 PRHDT, CDR2 FYEKMQ (reference sequence). V gave up 7 bases and J gave up 3 bases; unmatched junction bases: 5. The CDR3 loop reads CASTGGTLYEQYF. Written as DNA, the CDR3 is TGTGCCAGCACGGGAGGGACCCTCTACGAGCAGTACTTC.

The chain uses TRBV12-3 or TRBV12-4 and TRBJ1-2, with D unclear. Trimming shortened V by 6 bases and J by 1 base, and 15 bases separated the two germline ends. The CDR3 is 15 amino acids. The CDR3, as DNA: TGTGCCAGCAGCTCCCCCCTAGGAAGTAACTATGGCTACACCTTC. Its protein product is CASSSPLGSNYGYTF.

The rearrangement joins TRBV19 to TRBJ2-1; D ambiguous. From germline, CDR1 is LNHDA and CDR2 SQIVND (reference sequence). This CDR3 comprises 13 residues. V dropped 3 bases and J dropped 6 bases, with 9 bases sitting between them. CDR3 residues: CASSMTRINEQFF. Written as DNA, the CDR3 is TGTGCCAGTAGTATGACCAGAATCAATGAGCAGTTCTTC.

The chain is built from TRBV7-9 and TRBJ2-5; 10 bases align to TRBD1. The V gene's germline CDR1 is SEHNR and CDR2 FQNEAQ (reference sequence). There are 18 residues in the CDR3. V lost 5 bases to trimming and J lost 4 bases; unmatched junction nucleotides: 16. Here the CDR3 reads CASSLGMTGGAYIETQYF. CDR3 bases: TGTGCCAGCAGCCTTGGCATGACAGGGGGCGCGTACATAGAGACCCAGTACTTC. The full variable domain, with the rest looked up from reference TRBV7-9 and TRBJ2-5, is DTGVSQNPRHKITKRGQNVTFRCDPISEHNRLYWYRQTLGQGPEFLTYFQNEAQLEKSRLLSDRFSAERPKGSFSTLEIQRTEQGDSAMYLCASSLGMTGGAYIETQYFGPGTRLLVL.

The chain employs TRBV5-1 and TRBJ2-3; 7 bases line up with TRBD2. Germline CDR1 and CDR2: SGHRS and YFSETQ. The CDR3 loop spans 15 amino acids. The V and J ends lost 4 bases and 5 bases, in that order; junction bases with no gene match: 10. The DNA of the CDR3 is TGCGCCAGCAGCCACCGGGGGGAGGATGAAGATACGCAGTATTTT. Encoded protein: CASSHRGEDEDTQYF.

This clonotype turned up a few times. The V call is TRBV13, the J call TRBJ2-1, with 11 positions matching TRBD1. V lost 7 bases to trimming and J lost 3 bases; unmatched junction nucleotides: 8. Germline V gene lookup returns CDR1 PRHDT and CDR2 FYEKMQ (reference sequence). The CDR3 is 16 amino acids. The DNA of the CDR3 is TGTGCCAGCACCGCTGGGACAGGGGGTTACTACAATGAGCAGTTCTTC. It codes for CASTAGTGGYYNEQFF.

This chain uses TRBV29-1 with TRBJ2-7, with a tentative D call TRBD1 (5 bases). This CDR3 has 11 residues. Germline loops: CDR1 SQVTM, CDR2 ANQGSEA. The V end lost 6 bases, the J end lost 2 bases, and 8 bases lay between the germline ends. The CDR3 DNA sequence: TGCAGCGTGACAGATACCTACGAGCAGTACTTC. It codes for CSVTDTYEQYF.

This clonotype was counted only a few times. The chain has TRBV20-1 and TRBJ2-2, with D maybe TRBD2 (5 bases). Trimming stripped 0 bases from V and 0 bases from J, with 8 bases between. This CDR3 is 15 amino acids long. Germline CDR1 is DFQATT and CDR2 is SNEGSKA (reference sequence). The CDR3 sequence is CSARDSGTNTGELFF. CDR3 in DNA: TGCAGTGCTAGAGATTCCGGGACGAACACCGGGGAGCTGTTTTTT.

The sample holds a few counts of this clonotype. The DNA for the CDR3 is TGTGCCAGCAGCCCCAGTCAATACCAAGAGACCCAGTACTTC. Its protein product is CASSPSQYQETQYF. The chain employs TRBV7-2 and TRBJ2-5; the D is unclear. The germline V gene encodes CDR1 SGHTA and CDR2 FQGNSA. Trimming stripped 5 bases from V and 0 bases from J, with 10 bases between. The CDR3 spans 14 residues.

This clonotype was detected a few times. The J gene is TRBJ2-5, the V gene TRBV5-5; D is perhaps TRBD1 (6 bases). Germline CDR1 is SGHKS and CDR2 is YYEKEE (reference sequence). Trimming pared 4 bases from V and 5 bases from J, leaving 12 bases between. The CDR3 is 13 residues long. In nucleotides, the CDR3 is TGTGCCAGCAGCACGCAGGGGTTGGAGACCCAGTACTTC. It is translated as CASSTQGLETQYF.

As for this clonotype: The junction does not match germline at one end; this may be a read error. The chain links TRBV20-1 to TRBJ2-1; possibly TRBD1 for D (6 bases). The CDR3 spans 14 residues. The germline CDR1 and CDR2 sequences are DFQATT and SNEGSKA (reference sequence). The CDR3 DNA reads TGCAGTTCCCCGTGGGGGCTGGCGTACAATGGGCAGTTCTTC. Amino acids: CSSPWGLAYNGQFF.

This clonotype has at least ten counts. J is TRBJ2-7 and V is TRBV6-1, with 10 bases identical to TRBD2. Per the germline V gene, CDR1 is MNHNS and CDR2 is SASEGT. Germline trimming cut 3 bases from V and 2 bases from J; bases unmatched to any gene: 4. The CDR3 is made up of 15 amino acids. CDR3 protein: CASSDRLAGAYEQYF. In nucleotides, the CDR3 is TGTGCCAGCAGTGATCGGCTAGCGGGAGCCTACGAGCAGTACTTC.

This clonotype was counted ten times or more. V is TRBV7-9 and J is TRBJ2-7, with 11 bases matching TRBD2. V was pared by 5 bases and J by 4 bases, with 7 bases of the junction left unmatched. Germline V gene sequence: CDR1 SEHNR, CDR2 FQNEAQ (reference sequence). The CDR3 has 15 residues. The CDR3 DNA sequence: TGTGCCAGCAGCCGACTAGCGGGGACATCGTACGAGCAGTACTTC. Its translation: CASSRLAGTSYEQYF.

Many counts were recorded for this clonotype. The chain links TRBV12-3 or TRBV12-4 to TRBJ2-3; D remains ambiguous. The CDR3 contains 14 residues. V was pared by 3 bases and J by 5 bases, with 12 bases between. In nucleotides, the CDR3 is TGTGCCAGCAGTTTGTGGTTGGGTGGAGATACGCAGTATTTT. Amino acid sequence: CASSLWLGGDTQYF.

J is TRBJ1-5 and V is TRBV27; D is unclear. The CDR3 is 14 amino acids. Trimming left V 3 bases short and J 1 base short, with 7 bases between. Looked up from germline, CDR1 is MNHEY and CDR2 is SMNVEV (reference sequence). The CDR3 here is CASSFEGSNQPQHF. DNA of the CDR3: TGTGCCAGCAGTTTTGAGGGAAGCAATCAGCCCCAGCATTTT.

This clonotype was seen more than once but under ten times. V usage is TRBV4-2 and J usage is TRBJ2-1; weak D call: TRBD2 (6 bases). The length of the CDR3 is 14 residues. V was clipped by 3 bases and J by 10 bases, with 16 bases between them. CDR1 and CDR2 from the germline V gene are LGHNA and YNFKEQ. The CDR3 DNA sequence: TGTGCCAGCAGCCAGGGCGCCGGGGGTGACGAGCAGTTCTTC. This encodes CASSQGAGGDEQFF.

In its sample, this clonotype was seen many times. The CDR3 coding sequence is TGTGCCAGCAGCTCTATGGGGGGGCAATCAGATACGCAGTATTTT. It encodes CASSSMGGQSDTQYF. The rearrangement joins TRBV7-2 to TRBJ2-3, with D perhaps matching TRBD2 (7 bases). Trimming removed 4 bases from V and 4 bases from J, with 15 bases in between. There are 15 residues in the CDR3. CDR1 is SGHTA and CDR2 is FQGNSA in the germline V gene.

The CDR3 region has the DNA TGTGCCAGCAAGGGGGACACCGGGACTCCTTTCTACAATGAGCAGTTCTTC. Its protein product is CASKGDTGTPFYNEQFF. This chain uses TRBV6-1 with TRBJ2-1; D might be TRBD1 or TRBD2, each matching 6 bases. Trimming removed 7 bases at V and 3 bases at J, with 22 bases between. The CDR3 covers 17 residues. Looked up from germline, CDR1 is MNHNS and CDR2 is SASEGT.

This clonotype has a single count. The chain couples TRBV30 to TRBJ1-1; D not resolved. The V and J ends lost 1 base and 1 base respectively, with 4 bases between them. The CDR3 is 12 residues long. The germline V gene encodes CDR1 GTSNPN and CDR2 SVGIG (reference sequence). The CDR3 reads CAWSAGNTEAFF. CDR3 in DNA: TGTGCCTGGAGTGCAGGGAACACTGAAGCTTTCTTT.

This clonotype was picked up many times. The chain carries TRBV28 and TRBJ1-1; D not certain. The ends were cut back, 3 bases at V and 0 bases at J, with 14 bases in the middle. This CDR3 comprises 16 residues. Germline V lookup: CDR1 MDHEN, CDR2 SYDVKM. CDR3 bases: TGTGCCAGCAGTTTTTCAATAAGGGTGGTGAACACTGAAGCTTTCTTT. Translation: CASSFSIRVVNTEAFF.

This clonotype has only a few counts. The chain joins TRBV7-9 to TRBJ1-1; D is perhaps TRBD1 (5 bases). Germline V gives CDR1 SEHNR, CDR2 FQNEAQ (reference sequence). Trimming shortened V by 1 base and J by 3 bases, and 6 bases separated the two germline ends. The CDR3 runs to 13 residues. The DNA of the CDR3 is TGTGCCAGCAGCTTAGAACAGGACACTGAAGCTTTCTTT. Translation gives CASSLEQDTEAFF.

The chain links TRBV28 to TRBJ2-1; D possibly uses TRBD1 or TRBD2 (6 bases each). V lost 6 bases to trimming and J lost 6 bases, with 21 bases between them. The CDR3 totals 16 residues. CDR1 MDHEN and CDR2 SYDVKM come from the germline V gene. CDR3 region: CASSQGAGRGINEQFF. Written as DNA, the CDR3 is TGTGCCAGCAGCCAAGGGGCGGGAAGGGGGATCAATGAGCAGTTCTTC.

This clonotype was seen a few times. This could be a read error, since a much larger clone is one nucleotide away. The V call is TRBV30, the J call TRBJ1-1; a possible D gene is TRBD1 (5 bases). The length of the CDR3 is 14 residues. Trimming took 8 bases from V and 2 from J, leaving 18 bases between them. Germline CDR1 GTSNPN, CDR2 SVGIG (reference sequence). The CDR3 region has the DNA TGTGCCGGGACGGAAGGACGTTTCAACACTGAAGCTTTCTTT. This codes for CAGTEGRFNTEAFF.

Only a few counts were recorded for this clonotype. The chain joins TRBV28 to TRBJ1-4; weak D call: TRBD1 (5 bases). Germline-derived CDR1 and CDR2 are MDHEN and SYDVKM. CDR3 length equals 13 residues. The V end was cut by 8 bases, the J end by 5 bases, with 12 bases between. DNA for the CDR3: TGTGCCAGCTGGGGCAGGGTGAATGAAAAACTGTTTTTT. Amino acid sequence: CASWGRVNEKLFF.

This clonotype was found a few times. V is TRBV24-1 and J is TRBJ1-4; D unresolved. CDR1 KGHDR and CDR2 SFDVKD come from the germline V gene. The CDR3 runs 13 residues. Trimming left V 4 bases short and J 8 bases short, with 10 bases between. CDR3 DNA: TGTGCCACCAGTGACCATAACAAGGAAAAACTGTTTTTT. Translation: CATSDHNKEKLFF.

In its sample, this clonotype was seen many times. The chain recombines TRBV7-9 with TRBJ2-3; 11 positions match TRBD2. The CDR3 covers 17 residues. Germline CDR1 reads SEHNR; CDR2 reads FQNEAQ (reference sequence). V lost 4 bases to trimming and J lost 2 bases; unmatched junction nucleotides: 8. CDR3 residues: CASSSGKTSGATDTQYF. The CDR3, as DNA: TGTGCCAGCAGCTCAGGAAAGACTAGCGGGGCCACAGATACGCAGTATTTT.

This clonotype was seen only a few times. This sequence joins TRBV19 and TRBJ2-7, with D tentatively TRBD1 or TRBD2 (5 bases each). CDR1 and CDR2 from the germline V gene are LNHDA and SQIVND (reference sequence). V dropped 4 bases and J dropped 0 bases, with 13 bases sitting between them. The CDR3 extends over 15 amino acids. CDR3 residues: CASSTSGTGSYEQYF. The CDR3 coding sequence is TGTGCCAGTAGTACGTCCGGGACGGGCTCCTACGAGCAGTACTTC.

This clonotype was detected a few times. This rearrangement joins TRBV20-1 to TRBJ2-2; 8 nucleotides match TRBD1. Looked up from germline, CDR1 is DFQATT and CDR2 is SNEGSKA (reference sequence). The CDR3 has 14 residues. With 3 bases clipped from V and 5 bases from J, the junction kept 5 bases outside the gene matches. CDR3 sequence reads: CSASHRGSTGELFF. The CDR3 DNA reads TGCAGTGCTAGTCACAGGGGGTCGACCGGGGAGCTGTTTTTT.

The chain carries TRBV30 and TRBJ1-2; 8 nucleotides agree with TRBD1. This CDR3 has 14 amino acids. The V gene end was trimmed by 5 bases and the J gene end by 0 bases; junction bases not matched to a gene: 5. CDR1 GTSNPN and CDR2 SVGIG come from the germline V gene (reference sequence). The CDR3 bases are TGTGCCTGGGACAGGGGAACCACTAACTATGGCTACACCTTC. Translation: CAWDRGTTNYGYTF.

The chain recombines TRBV24-1 with TRBJ2-1, with 9 bases fitting TRBD2. Per the germline V gene, CDR1 is KGHDR and CDR2 is SFDVKD. Germline trimming cut 1 base from V and 6 bases from J; bases unmatched to any gene: 6. The CDR3 covers 16 residues. CDR3 sequence: CATSDFRLAEGNEQFF. The CDR3 nucleotides read TGTGCCACCAGTGATTTTCGACTAGCGGAGGGCAATGAGCAGTTCTTC.

The chain links TRBV6-2 or TRBV6-3 to TRBJ1-4; D gene unclear. The CDR3 totals 13 residues. Germline assignment: CDR1 MNHEY and CDR2 SVGEGT. V was shortened by 4 bases and J by 6 bases, with 9 bases between the two germline ends. CDR3 sequence reads: CASSSEGDEKLFF. CDR3 DNA sequence: TGTGCCAGCAGTTCCGAGGGAGATGAAAAACTGTTTTTT.